A single sample gave rise to the 14 T cell receptor beta chains below, sequenced in a study of cytomegalovirus exposure and HLA in healthy donors. Clones were sequenced by immunoSEQ multiplex PCR, and TCRdb holds only the in-frame ones, with some missing. The sample carries 100,000 to 150,000 clones, 85% to 95% recorded once. The specimen sequenced was PBMCs. The receptors here all came from a woman between 18 and 30 years old in good health and CMV-seronegative.

The chain joins TRBV6-1 to TRBJ1-1, with a possible D match to TRBD1 (5 bases). Trimming left V 7 bases short and J 1 base short, with 13 bases between. Germline V CDR1 and CDR2: MNHNS, SASEGT. The CDR3 has 14 residues. CDR3 sequence: CASTNFGGNTEAFF. The CDR3, as DNA: TGTGCCAGCACCAACTTCGGGGGGAACACTGAAGCTTTCTTT.

The chain joins TRBV13 to TRBJ2-1; the match to TRBD2 covers 9 bases. The CDR3 consists of 16 residues. CDR1 is PRHDT and CDR2 is FYEKMQ in the germline V gene (reference sequence). The V and J ends lost 5 bases and 4 bases, in that order; junction bases with no gene match: 9. CDR3 coding DNA: TGTGCCAGCAGCAAACATACAGCGGGGGGATACAATGAGCAGTTCTTC. It specifies CASSKHTAGGYNEQFF.

This chain uses TRBV6-5 with TRBJ2-7, with D perhaps matching TRBD1 (6 bases). The CDR3 has 15 amino acids. V shed 0 bases and J shed 5 bases, with 14 bases lying between them. Per the germline V gene, CDR1 is MNHEY and CDR2 is SVGAGI. The DNA for the CDR3 is TGTGCCAGCAGTTACTCGTGGGGGCGCGGTGACGAGCAGTACTTC. It translates to CASSYSWGRGDEQYF.

This chain joins TRBV5-6 and TRBJ2-3; the D gene is possibly TRBD2 (6 bases). This CDR3 contains 15 residues. Trimming stripped 2 bases from V and 9 bases from J, with 19 bases between. Per the germline V gene, CDR1 is SGHDT and CDR2 is YYEEEE. CDR3 protein: CASSFLGGAGQTQYF. The CDR3 DNA reads as TGTGCCAGCAGCTTCCTCGGCGGGGCAGGGCAGACGCAGTATTTT.

The chain has TRBV7-9 and TRBJ2-7; 9 bases are shared with TRBD2. Germline-derived CDR1 and CDR2 are SEHNR and FQNEAQ (reference sequence). This CDR3 is 15 amino acids long. Trimming removed 4 bases from V and 4 bases from J; junction bases left unmatched: 8. The CDR3 sequence: CASSYGTSNGYEQYF. Here the CDR3 DNA reads TGTGCCAGCAGCTATGGGACTAGCAACGGGTACGAGCAGTACTTC.

The V call is TRBV28, the J call TRBJ1-2, with unresolved D. This CDR3 contains 18 residues. CDR1 and CDR2 (germline): MDHEN, SYDVKM. Trimming removed 6 bases from V and 8 bases from J, with 31 bases in between. This CDR3 is CASSLPPGIVRQTYGYTF. For the CDR3, the DNA is TGTGCCAGCAGCCTACCCCCCGGGATAGTGCGGCAGACCTACGGCTACACCTTC.

This chain joins TRBV11-3 and TRBJ2-1; a possible D gene is TRBD2 (6 bases). The CDR3 spans 15 residues. Trimming stripped 2 bases from V and 5 bases from J, with 13 bases between. The germline gives CDR1 SGHNT, CDR2 YENEEA. The CDR3 loop reads CASSLSDPGDNEQFF. In DNA, the CDR3 is TGTGCCAGCAGCTTAAGCGACCCGGGGGACAATGAGCAGTTCTTC.

This chain connects TRBV28 to TRBJ2-7; D is unclear. Germline CDR1 MDHEN, CDR2 SYDVKM. This CDR3 is 13 amino acids long. V was cut by 3 bases and J by 4 bases, with 10 bases left in between. The CDR3 sequence: CASSFYRTYEQYF. CDR3 in DNA: TGTGCCAGCAGTTTTTACCGAACTTACGAGCAGTACTTC.

The V and J genes are TRBV5-1 and TRBJ2-7; 7 bases are shared with TRBD1. The CDR3 spans 15 residues. With 4 bases clipped from V and 0 bases from J, the junction kept 7 bases outside the gene matches. Per the germline V gene, CDR1 is SGHRS and CDR2 is YFSETQ. The CDR3 is CASSPGQVRSYEQYF. CDR3 sequence (DNA): TGCGCCAGCAGCCCTGGACAGGTTCGCTCCTACGAGCAGTACTTC.

V and J are TRBV5-1 and TRBJ1-5; 8 bases are shared with TRBD1. The CDR3 covers 15 residues. In germline, CDR1 is SGHRS, CDR2 YFSETQ. The ends lost 0 bases at V and 1 base at J; junction bases unmatched: 0. CDR3 DNA sequence: TGCGCCAGCAGCTTGGGGGACAGGAGCAATCAGCCCCAGCATTTT. Encoded protein: CASSLGDRSNQPQHF.

This chain joins TRBV4-1 and TRBJ1-5, with a weak D call TRBD1 (5 bases). With 1 base removed from V and 3 bases from J, the gap between germline ends came to 10 bases. This CDR3 is 15 amino acids long. Germline CDR1 is MGHRA and CDR2 is YSYEKL. The CDR3 DNA follows: TGCGCCAGCAGCCAAGTAGGGGATCCCAATCAGCCCCAGCATTTT. Amino acids: CASSQVGDPNQPQHF.

The rearrangement joins TRBV6-5 to TRBJ2-7; 8 bases line up with TRBD2. Germline lookup yields CDR1 MNHEY and CDR2 SVGAGI. With V trimmed by 5 bases and J by 2 bases, 8 bases remained unmatched. The CDR3 is 15 residues long. Here the CDR3 reads CASSRRGALTYEQYF. The CDR3 DNA is TGTGCCAGCAGTCGGCGGGGGGCATTAACCTACGAGCAGTACTTC.

The V call is TRBV4-1, the J call TRBJ2-7; tentatively, D is TRBD1 (6 bases). V was trimmed by 0 bases and J by 5 bases, leaving 11 bases between them. CDR1 is MGHRA and CDR2 is YSYEKL in the germline V gene. The CDR3 totals 14 residues. CDR3 nucleotide sequence: TGCGCCAGCAGCCAAGAGGCACAGGGTCACGAGCAGTACTTC. Protein: CASSQEAQGHEQYF.

The chain carries TRBV5-1 and TRBJ1-2, with a tentative D call TRBD1 (6 bases). In germline, CDR1 is SGHRS, CDR2 YFSETQ. The CDR3 extends over 14 amino acids. Trimming cost V 2 bases and J 5 bases, with 13 bases left between them. The CDR3 nucleotides are TGCGCCAGCAGCTTCGGCGGGCAGGGGTATGGCTACACCTTC. It codes for CASSFGGQGYGYTF. The entire variable domain, with the rest obtained from reference TRBV5-1 and TRBJ1-2, is as follows: KAGVTQTPRYLIKTRGQQVTLSCSPISGHRSVSWYQQTPGQGLQFLFEYFSETQRNKGNFPGRFSGRQFSNSRSEMNVSTLELGDSALYLCASSFGGQGYGYTFGSGTRLTVV.